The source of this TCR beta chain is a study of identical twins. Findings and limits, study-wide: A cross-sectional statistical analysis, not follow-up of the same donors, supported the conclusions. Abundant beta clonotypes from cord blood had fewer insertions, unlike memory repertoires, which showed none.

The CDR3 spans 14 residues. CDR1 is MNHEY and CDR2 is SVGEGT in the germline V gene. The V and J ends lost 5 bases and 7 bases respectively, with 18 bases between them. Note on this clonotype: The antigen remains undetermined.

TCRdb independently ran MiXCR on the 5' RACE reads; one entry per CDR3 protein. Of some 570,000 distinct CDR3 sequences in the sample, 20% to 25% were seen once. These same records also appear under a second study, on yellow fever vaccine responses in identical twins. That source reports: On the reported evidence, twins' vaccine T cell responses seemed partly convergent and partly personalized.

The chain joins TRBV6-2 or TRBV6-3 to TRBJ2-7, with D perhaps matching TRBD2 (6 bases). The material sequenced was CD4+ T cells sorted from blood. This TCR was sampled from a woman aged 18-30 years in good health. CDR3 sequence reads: CASSRPGALREQYF. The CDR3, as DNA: TGTGCCAGCAGTCGTCCGGGAGCCCTTCGTGAGCAGTACTTC.